The next 30 T cell receptor beta chains were all read from a single sample in a study of CD8+CD57+ T cells in acquired aplastic anemia (dated by TCRdb to 2016 to 2019). Sequenced using an Illumina HiSeq 2000. Genomic DNA was used as template for profiling of TCR beta VDJ combinations and CDR3 sequences. The public reads were reprocessed in TCRdb via fastp at Q25 and MiXCR, keeping in-frame beta chains. When rows share a CDR3 protein, they turn into one entry using the most common DNA and genes. The sample data list under 200,000 distinct CDR3 sequences, and just under 45% of these were observed just once. Around 0.96% of the sample belongs to the ten largest clones. The sample comprised sorted CD4+, CD8+, or CD8+CD57+ T cells (not recorded which) from PBMCs. The source of these receptors is a human donor in good health.

This clonotype was detected many times. The chain couples TRBV15 to TRBJ2-1; 10 nucleotides line up with TRBD1. Germline V CDR1 and CDR2: LNHNV, YYDKDF (reference sequence). Trimming at V came to 2 bases and at J to 7 bases, leaving 8 bases not matched to a gene. CDR3 length equals 16 residues. CDR3 sequence reads: CATSRRQGAFSNEQFF. CDR3 DNA sequence: TGTGCCACCAGCAGAAGACAGGGGGCGTTCTCGAATGAGCAGTTCTTC.

There are many counts of this clonotype. V is TRBV15 and J is TRBJ1-6; D not certain. CDR1 and CDR2 from the germline V gene are LNHNV and YYDKDF (reference sequence). V lost 5 bases to trimming and J lost 0 bases, with 5 bases between them. The CDR3 sequence is 14 residues long. The CDR3: CATSPNSYNSPLHF. CDR3 bases: TGTGCCACCAGCCCCAACTCCTATAATTCACCCCTCCACTTT. Full variable domain (remainder filled in from reference TRBV15 and TRBJ1-6): DAMVIQNPRYQVTQFGKPVTLSCSQTLNHNVMYWYQQKSSQAPKLLFHYYDKDFNNEADTPDNFQSRRPNTSFCFLDIRSPGLGDTAMYLCATSPNSYNSPLHFGNGTRLTVT.

This clonotype was seen at least ten times. The chain is built from TRBV7-8 and TRBJ1-5, with unresolved D. V was trimmed by 1 base and J by 7 bases, leaving 8 bases between them. Per germline, CDR1 SGHVS and CDR2 FQNEAQ. This CDR3 is built from 13 residues. CDR3 in amino acids: CASSLDLGQPQHF. In DNA form, the CDR3 reads TGTGCCAGCAGCTTAGATCTGGGGCAGCCCCAGCATTTT.

The V call is TRBV19, the J call TRBJ1-5, with unresolved D. The CDR3 runs 13 residues. V was clipped by 7 bases and J by 4 bases, with 11 bases between them. In germline, CDR1 is LNHDA, CDR2 SQIVND (reference sequence). The chain's CDR3 is CASNPLPNQPQHF. DNA for the CDR3: TGTGCCAGTAATCCCCTGCCTAATCAGCCCCAGCATTTT.

The chain employs TRBV25-1 and TRBJ2-3; possible D gene TRBD2, 6 bases. Germline V gene data show CDR1 as MGHDK and CDR2 as SYGVNS. This CDR3 has 15 amino acids. V was cut by 10 bases and J by 7 bases, with 24 bases left in between. The CDR3, as DNA: TGTGCCACCAGCCACCCTGACGCCGGACTAAATACGCAGTATTTT. Protein product: CATSHPDAGLNTQYF.

V usage is TRBV19 and J usage is TRBJ1-2, with 11 bases lining up with TRBD1. The trim removed 8 bases at V and 7 bases at J, leaving 15 bases unmatched. Per the germline V gene, CDR1 is LNHDA and CDR2 is SQIVND (reference sequence). The CDR3 has 16 amino acids. CDR3 DNA: TGTGCCAGTCGCTCCTACCGAGGACAGGGGGCTGGTGGCTACACCTTC. This gives the protein CASRSYRGQGAGGYTF.

There are many counts of this clonotype. This sequence joins TRBV5-1 and TRBJ1-6; TRBD1 aligns across 8 bases. The CDR3 extends over 18 amino acids. The trim removed 0 bases at V and 3 bases at J, leaving 8 bases unmatched. Germline values: CDR1 SGHRS, CDR2 YFSETQ. The chain's CDR3 is CASSLGLVGQGYNSPLHF. CDR3 bases: TGCGCCAGCAGCTTGGGCTTAGTCGGACAGGGCTATAATTCACCCCTCCACTTT.

In this sample, this clonotype turned up many times. The CDR3 is CASSDGGGGSPLHF. The CDR3 region has the DNA TGTGCCAGCAGTGATGGGGGGGGAGGCTCACCCCTCCACTTT. The V and J genes are TRBV6-1 and TRBJ1-6, with D possibly being TRBD1 (5 bases). With 3 bases removed from V and 10 bases from J, the gap between germline ends came to 13 bases. Germline V lookup: CDR1 MNHNS, CDR2 SASEGT. This CDR3 has 14 amino acids.

This clonotype appeared many times. This sequence joins TRBV7-3 and TRBJ2-1, with 11 bases identical to TRBD2. Trimming at V came to 2 bases and at J to 7 bases, leaving 7 bases not matched to a gene. In germline, CDR1 is SGHTA, CDR2 FQGTGA. The CDR3 runs 16 residues. CDR3 in amino acids: CASSLLAGGTANEQFF. The CDR3 DNA sequence: TGTGCCAGCAGCTTACTAGCGGGAGGAACGGCAAATGAGCAGTTCTTC.

Concerning this clonotype itself: Germline is not matched at one junction end, which may reflect a read error. The V call is TRBV3-1, the J call TRBJ2-1; 7 nucleotides line up with TRBD1. Germline V gives CDR1 LGHDT, CDR2 YNNKEL (reference sequence). This CDR3 spans 11 amino acids. CDR3 sequence reads: CASSLGTDEIF. The CDR3 DNA reads as TGTGCCAGCAGCCTCGGGACAGATGAGATCTTC.

As regards this clonotype: One end of the junction is discordant with germline, which a read error may explain. The J gene is TRBJ2-1, the V gene TRBV20-1; 13 bases fit TRBD2. Germline lookup yields CDR1 DFQATT and CDR2 SNEGSKA (reference sequence). This CDR3 is 14 amino acids long. This chain's CDR3 is CSASPTSGGDEQFF. In DNA form, the CDR3 reads TGCAGTGCTTCTCCCACTAGCGGGGGGGATGAGCAGTTTTTC.

This clonotype was detected many times. V usage is TRBV7-6 and J usage is TRBJ2-7; 9 positions match TRBD2. The germline gives CDR1 SGHVS, CDR2 FNYEAQ. Unmatched junction bases numbered 10, after V lost 1 base and J lost 3 bases. CDR3 length: 17 residues. The CDR3 DNA reads TGTGCCAGCAGCTTAGGGTCTAGCGGGGAAGTTCACTACGAGCAGTACTTC. It is translated as CASSLGSSGEVHYEQYF.

With regard to this clonotype: A much larger clone lies one base from this, so it may be a read error. The rearrangement links TRBV6-1 to TRBJ2-7; 8 bases line up with TRBD2. Germline-derived CDR1 and CDR2 are MNHNS and SASEGT. This CDR3 has 16 residues. Here the CDR3 DNA reads TGTGCCAGCAGTGAAGTCCTAGCGGGTTATGCCTACGACCAGTACTTC. It specifies CASSEVLAGYAYDQYF.

As regards this clonotype: One end of the junction fails to match germline, which may point to a read error. This chain connects TRBV12-3 or TRBV12-4 to TRBJ1-2; 10 positions match TRBD1. This CDR3 comprises 14 residues. CDR3 residues: CASSQGQGVYDYTF. DNA for the CDR3: TGTGCCAGCAGCCAAGGACAGGGGGTTTATGACTACACCTTC.

This clonotype came up a few times. This chain connects TRBV7-8 to TRBJ1-1; D gene uncertain. This CDR3 region has 11 residues. The germline V and J ends were trimmed by 3 bases and 6 bases, with 5 bases remaining between them. Germline V gives CDR1 SGHVS, CDR2 FQNEAQ. The CDR3 loop is CASSFGSEAFF. In DNA form, the CDR3 reads TGTGCCAGCAGCTTCGGGTCTGAAGCTTTCTTT.

The rearrangement links TRBV28 to TRBJ1-6; 11 bases align to TRBD1. The CDR3 is 16 residues long. After removal of 5 bases from V and 8 bases from J, the junction contained 8 bases not matched to a gene. In germline, CDR1 is MDHEN, CDR2 SYDVKM. The CDR3 reads CASSLRTGGKDSPLHF. The CDR3 nucleotides read TGTGCCAGCAGTCTGCGGACAGGGGGCAAGGATTCACCCCTCCACTTT.

The J gene is TRBJ2-7, the V gene TRBV9, with D unresolved. The V gene lost 1 base and the J gene lost 0 bases, with 2 bases spanning the gap. Germline CDR1 reads SGDLS; CDR2 reads YYNGEE. The CDR3 extends over 12 amino acids. The CDR3 coding sequence is TGTGCCAGCAGCGTAAGCTCCTACGAGCAGTACTTC. Amino acid sequence: CASSVSSYEQYF. Looking up the rest from reference TRBV9 and TRBJ2-7 gives the full variable domain: DSGVTQTPKHLITATGQRVTLRCSPRSGDLSVYWYQQSLDQGLQFLIQYYNGEERAKGNILERFSAQQFPDLHSELNLSSLELGDSALYFCASSVSSYEQYFGPGTRLTVT.

This clonotype was seen repeatedly, ten times or more. J is TRBJ1-5 and V is TRBV20-1; 8 positions agree with TRBD1. Germline loops: CDR1 DFQATT, CDR2 SNEGSKA (reference sequence). J lost 3 bases, V lost 6 bases, and 7 bases had no gene match. The CDR3 spans 14 residues. Written as DNA, the CDR3 is TGCAGTGCCACCCGACAGGGGAACAATCAGCCCCAGCATTTT. This gives the protein CSATRQGNNQPQHF.

This clonotype was observed many times. V is TRBV15 and J is TRBJ1-2; no clear D. The germline V gene encodes CDR1 LNHNV and CDR2 YYDKDF (reference sequence). The V and J ends lost 2 bases and 6 bases respectively, with 19 bases between them. The CDR3 contains 16 residues. The CDR3 region has the DNA TGTGCCACCAGCAGAAATCAAAACGCTTACAGAAATGGCTACACCTTC. Its protein is CATSRNQNAYRNGYTF.

The chain links TRBV10-3 to TRBJ2-4; TRBD1 agrees at 7 bases. This CDR3 comprises 11 residues. Germline loops: CDR1 ENHRY, CDR2 SYGVKD. J was trimmed by 10 bases and V by 10 bases; bases with no gene match: 7. The CDR3 here is CATADRAIQYF. In DNA form, the CDR3 reads TGTGCCACCGCCGACAGGGCGATTCAGTACTTC.

This sequence joins TRBV15 and TRBJ2-7; no firm D call. The CDR3 is 11 amino acids. Germline V gene sequence: CDR1 LNHNV, CDR2 YYDKDF (reference sequence). V lost 1 base to trimming and J lost 7 bases, with 5 bases between them. The CDR3 coding sequence is TGTGCCACCAGCAGAGTGGCGGAGCAGTACTTC. This sequence encodes CATSRVAEQYF.

This clonotype appeared many times. The chain is built from TRBV24-1 and TRBJ2-1; tentative D call: TRBD1 (6 bases). V shed 4 bases and J shed 10 bases, with 19 bases lying between them. Germline CDR1 KGHDR, CDR2 SFDVKD. This CDR3 has 15 residues. The CDR3, as DNA: TGTGCCACCAGTGACACTCCTTCAGGGGAATGGGAGCAGTTCTTC. Translation gives CATSDTPSGEWEQFF.

The CDR3 DNA follows: TGTGCCATTTCCCGGGCGCGCACAGATACGCAGTATTTT. Translating it yields CAISRARTDTQYF. The chain couples TRBV10-3 to TRBJ2-3; D not resolved. Trimming removed 9 bases from V and 1 base from J, with 11 bases in between. Germline values: CDR1 ENHRY, CDR2 SYGVKD. The CDR3 is made up of 13 amino acids.

This clonotype was recorded many times. This sequence joins TRBV12-3 or TRBV12-4 and TRBJ2-7; no firm D call. V was shortened by 6 bases and J by 0 bases, with 15 bases between the two germline ends. The CDR3 length is 15 residues. CDR3 DNA sequence: TGTGCCAGCAGCCCCGGAACGACATCCTCCTACGAGCAGTACTTC. Translated: CASSPGTTSSYEQYF.

V and J are TRBV14 and TRBJ2-7; D is unresolved. The germline V gene encodes CDR1 SGHDN and CDR2 FVKESK. Trimming removed 1 base at V and 6 bases at J, with 10 bases between. CDR3 length equals 13 residues. CDR3 nucleotide sequence: TGTGCCAGCAGCCAAGGACCGGCGCTCGAGCAGTACTTC. Amino acids: CASSQGPALEQYF.

Only a few counts were recorded for this clonotype. V and J are TRBV5-4 and TRBJ1-3; the D is unclear. CDR3 length: 15 residues. CDR1 is SGHNT, CDR2 YYREEE, per germline (reference sequence). V was shortened by 3 bases and J by 0 bases, with 10 bases between the two germline ends. The CDR3 sequence is CASSSTAFSGNTIYF. CDR3 coding DNA: TGTGCCAGCAGCTCCACCGCTTTCTCTGGAAACACCATATATTTT. The whole variable domain, filled in from reference TRBV5-4 and TRBJ1-3, reads ETGVTQSPTHLIKTRGQQVTLRCSSQSGHNTVSWYQQALGQGPQFIFQYYREEENGRGNFPPRFSGLQFPNYSSELNVNALELDDSALYLCASSSTAFSGNTIYFGEGSWLTVV.

This clonotype was recorded many times. The chain is built from TRBV19 and TRBJ1-1; no reliable D call. The CDR3 runs 14 residues. Trimming cost V 0 bases and J 1 base, with 6 bases left between them. Per the germline V gene, CDR1 is LNHDA and CDR2 is SQIVND (reference sequence). The CDR3 DNA follows: TGTGCCAGTAGTATAGACAAGGGGAACACTGAAGCTTTCTTT. Its protein is CASSIDKGNTEAFF.

This chain joins TRBV5-1 and TRBJ2-1, with D perhaps TRBD1 (7 bases). Between the trimmed V and J ends, which lost 0 bases and 1 base, there was a span of 11 bases. Germline V lookup: CDR1 SGHRS, CDR2 YFSETQ. CDR3 length: 16 residues. The CDR3 DNA sequence: TGCGCCAGCAGCTTGGGGGGGGACAGTTCCTACAATGAGCAGTTCTTC. Its protein product is CASSLGGDSSYNEQFF. Based on the CDR3 plus reference TRBV5-1 and TRBJ2-1, the full variable domain is KAGVTQTPRYLIKTRGQQVTLSCSPISGHRSVSWYQQTPGQGLQFLFEYFSETQRNKGNFPGRFSGRQFSNSRSEMNVSTLELGDSALYLCASSLGGDSSYNEQFFGPGTRLTVL.

This clonotype came up many times. J is TRBJ2-1 and V is TRBV19, with D tentatively TRBD2 (6 bases). V lost 3 bases, J lost 7 bases, and 16 bases lay in between. This CDR3 region has 15 residues. Germline CDR1 and CDR2: LNHDA and SQIVND (reference sequence). DNA for the CDR3: TGTGCCAGTAGTATTTTCGCGGGACCCGGGAATGAGCAGTTCTTC. It specifies CASSIFAGPGNEQFF.

V is TRBV25-1 and J is TRBJ2-2; D possibly corresponds to TRBD1 (6 bases). The V gene lost 3 bases and the J gene lost 2 bases, with 13 bases spanning the gap. The length of the CDR3 is 16 residues. CDR1 is MGHDK and CDR2 is SYGVNS in the germline V gene. CDR3 amino acids: CASSDSGAANTGELFF. CDR3 in DNA: TGTGCCAGCAGTGATTCAGGGGCCGCTAACACCGGGGAGCTGTTTTTT. The full variable domain, its missing parts supplied by reference TRBV25-1 and TRBJ2-2, is EADIYQTPRYLVIGTGKKITLECSQTMGHDKMYWYQQDPGMELHLIHYSYGVNSTEKGDLSSESTVSRIRTEHFPLTLESARPSHTSQYLCASSDSGAANTGELFFGEGSRLTVL.